One and the same sample provided the 14 T cell receptor beta chains below, sequenced in a study of T cell responses to AZD1222 COVID-19 vaccine. The repertoire was sequenced with immunoSEQ multiplex PCR; TCRdb's copy has only in-frame clones and lacks some. Among approximately 110,000 clones listed, 82% were seen once. The sequences come from peripheral blood, collected on day 0 of AZD1222 vaccination. These receptors all stem from an adult in good health.

The chain recombines TRBV10-3 with TRBJ2-5; tentatively, D is TRBD1 (5 bases). The V end was cut by 3 bases, the J end by 5 bases, with 13 bases between. Germline values: CDR1 ENHRY, CDR2 SYGVKD. CDR3 length equals 14 residues. The CDR3 sequence is CAISDIGVRETQYF. The CDR3 DNA reads as TGTGCCATCAGTGATATAGGGGTTCGTGAGACCCAGTACTTC.

The chain couples TRBV2 to TRBJ2-5; 8 bases agree with TRBD1. V was pared by 4 bases and J by 2 bases, with 6 bases of the junction left unmatched. This CDR3 comprises 15 residues. Germline CDR1 SNHLY, CDR2 FYNNEI. CDR3 nucleotides: TGTGCCAGCAGTGGCCACAGGGGGTGGCAAGAGACCCAGTACTTC. Translating gives CASSGHRGWQETQYF. Drawing the rest from reference TRBV2 and TRBJ2-5, the complete variable domain is EPEVTQTPSHQVTQMGQEVILRCVPISNHLYFYWYRQILGQKVEFLVSFYNNEISEKSEIFDDQFSVERPDGSNFTLKIRSTKLEDSAMYFCASSGHRGWQETQYFGPGTRLLVL.

V and J are TRBV6-2 or TRBV6-3 and TRBJ2-7; weak D call: TRBD2 (7 bases). Germline loops: CDR1 MNHEY, CDR2 SVGEGT. CDR3 size: 15 residues. Between the trimmed V and J ends, which lost 0 bases and 3 bases, there was a span of 12 bases. CDR3 DNA: TGTGCCAGCAGTTACTCGAGGGGGGGATTCTACGAGCAGTACTTC. Its protein product is CASSYSRGGFYEQYF.

This clone was seen a single time. The chain joins TRBV9 to TRBJ2-2; D not certain. CDR3 size: 12 residues. Deletions cut 2 bases from V and 7 bases from J, with 6 bases between. Germline-derived CDR1 and CDR2 are SGDLS and YYNGEE. CDR3 sequence reads: CASSVSFGELFF. CDR3 coding DNA: TGTGCCAGCAGCGTTAGCTTCGGGGAGCTGTTTTTT.

V and J are TRBV7-6 and TRBJ2-1; 11 positions match TRBD2. The CDR3 runs to 16 residues. Trimming cost V 5 bases and J 0 bases; bases outside gene matches: 3. Germline-derived CDR1 and CDR2 are SGHVS and FNYEAQ. The CDR3 loop reads CASSTLAGGSYNEQFF. The CDR3 nucleotides read TGTGCCAGCAGCACCCTAGCGGGGGGCTCCTACAATGAGCAGTTCTTC. Full variable domain (outside the CDR3, taken from reference TRBV7-6 and TRBJ2-1): GAGVSQSPRYKVTKRGQDVALRCDPISGHVSLYWYRQALGQGPEFLTYFNYEAQQDKSGLPNDRFSAERPEGSISTLTIQRTEQRDSAMYRCASSTLAGGSYNEQFFGPGTRLTVL.

A few counts support this clone. This chain links TRBV7-9 with TRBJ1-2; D gene uncertain. The germline V gene encodes CDR1 SEHNR and CDR2 FQNEAQ (reference sequence). The CDR3 is made up of 14 amino acids. Trimming removed 1 base from V and 8 bases from J, with 14 bases in between. CDR3 residues: CASSLGWGLEGYTF. For the CDR3, the DNA is TGTGCCAGCAGCTTAGGTTGGGGTCTAGAGGGCTACACCTTC. The variable domain in full, completed from reference TRBV7-9 and TRBJ1-2, reads DTGVSQNPRHKITKRGQNVTFRCDPISEHNRLYWYRQTLGQGPEFLTYFQNEAQLEKSRLLSDRFSAERPKGSFSTLEIQRTEQGDSAMYLCASSLGWGLEGYTFGSGTRLTVV.

The genes are TRBV4-2 and TRBJ2-3; TRBD2 agrees at 11 bases. The CDR3 covers 18 residues. V dropped 4 bases and J dropped 2; count of bases not matched to a gene: 11. Germline loops: CDR1 LGHNA, CDR2 YNFKEQ. CDR3 coding DNA: TGTGCCAGCAGCCTCTCCCGGGGGACTAGCGGATACACAGATACGCAGTATTTT. This encodes CASSLSRGTSGYTDTQYF.

This chain uses TRBV24-1 with TRBJ1-5; the D gene is possibly TRBD1 (6 bases). In germline, CDR1 is KGHDR, CDR2 SFDVKD. This CDR3 has 15 residues. V was trimmed by 7 bases and J by 1 base, leaving 13 bases between them. The CDR3 sequence is CATRIGGASNQPQHF. The CDR3 DNA follows: TGTGCCACCAGGATAGGGGGAGCGAGCAATCAGCCCCAGCATTTT.

This chain joins TRBV27 and TRBJ1-1; possible D gene TRBD1, 5 bases. The CDR3 covers 13 residues. The germline V gene has CDR1 MNHEY and CDR2 SMNVEV (reference sequence). The V and J ends lost 11 bases and 5 bases respectively, with 18 bases between them. CDR3 nucleotides: TGTGCCTCCCTGGGCTGGGGGGGGACTGAAGCTTTCTTT. It encodes CASLGWGGTEAFF.

This sequence joins TRBV7-2 and TRBJ2-1; D perhaps matches TRBD2 (7 bases). Germline lookup yields CDR1 SGHTA and CDR2 FQGNSA. CDR3 length: 17 residues. V was trimmed by 1 base and J by 7 bases, leaving 20 bases between them. CDR3 coding DNA: TGTGCCAGCAGCTTAGGTTTTGAGGGGGGGCTCAGGAATGAGCAGTTCTTC. This encodes CASSLGFEGGLRNEQFF.

This chain uses TRBV6-5 with TRBJ2-1; D possibly corresponds to TRBD2 (6 bases). Trimming shortened V by 7 bases and J by 9 bases, and 13 bases separated the two germline ends. This CDR3 is built from 12 residues. CDR1 and CDR2 (germline): MNHEY, SVGAGI. This CDR3 is CASNPSGGEQFF. Here the CDR3 DNA reads TGTGCCAGCAACCCCTCCGGGGGTGAGCAGTTCTTC.

Note on this clone: A read error may produce the germline difference seen at one junction end. V and J are TRBV5-6 and TRBJ2-7; D assignment may be TRBD1 or TRBD2 (5 bases each). CDR3 length: 11 amino acids. Germline CDR1 is SGHDT and CDR2 is YYEEEE. The CDR3 is CASSERGRLSF. The CDR3, as DNA: TGTGCCAGCAGCGAGAGGGGTCGGTTGTCCTTC.

This clone was detected a few times. The rearrangement uses TRBV6-2 or TRBV6-3 and TRBJ2-7; the match to TRBD1 covers 8 bases. From germline, CDR1 is MNHEY and CDR2 SVGEGT. This CDR3 contains 14 residues. The junction had 3 bases not matched to a gene; V was cut back by 0 bases and J by 5 bases. The DNA for the CDR3 is TGTGCCAGCAGTTACTCGCAGGGGGCCCACGAGCAGTACTTC. Translated: CASSYSQGAHEQYF.

This clone was recorded a few times. The V gene is TRBV6-5, the J gene TRBJ1-5; no firm D call. Germline-derived CDR1 and CDR2 are MNHEY and SVGAGI. V dropped 6 bases and J dropped 0 bases, with 9 bases sitting between them. This CDR3 has 14 residues. For the CDR3, the DNA is TGTGCCAGCAGACGGACTGCTAGCAATCAGCCCCAGCATTTT. The encoded protein is CASRRTASNQPQHF.